Listed here are 27 T cell receptor beta chains from one sample, sequenced in a study of CD8 T cells in ankylosing spondylitis. Study conclusions and caveats: Characteristic of ankylosing spondylitis blood, it appeared, was a TCR beta motif comprising roughly 8 highly homologous variants.

TCRdb passed the 5' RACE reads through MiXCR, listing each CDR3 protein once. Found here are under 850,000 distinct CDR3 sequences, roughly 20% of them singletons; the top ten hold over 15%. The antigens for these receptors are not known. The material sequenced was blood, either unsorted or a sorted T cell fraction (not recorded which). These receptor sequences come from a male donor with ankylosing spondylitis.

This clonotype was observed a few times. The chain couples TRBV4-2 to TRBJ2-3, with 16 positions matching TRBD2. Trimming cost V 2 bases and J 4 bases; bases outside gene matches: 9. This CDR3 region has 19 residues. The germline V gene has CDR1 LGHNA and CDR2 YNFKEQ. CDR3 amino acids: CASSQTGTSGGAGADTQYF. As DNA, the CDR3 is TGTGCCAGCAGCCAAACCGGGACTAGCGGGGGGGCCGGCGCAGATACGCAGTATTTT.

This chain uses TRBV28 with TRBJ2-7; unclear D gene. The CDR3 contains 13 residues. Trimming took 5 bases from V and 2 from J, leaving 10 bases between them. Germline V gives CDR1 MDHEN, CDR2 SYDVKM. The CDR3 loop is CASSRRWAYEQYF. The DNA of the CDR3 is TGTGCCAGCAGTCGACGGTGGGCCTACGAGCAGTACTTC.

The V gene is TRBV11-2, the J gene TRBJ1-2; TRBD1 matches 7 bases. The CDR3 runs to 18 residues. Germline CDR1 SGHAT, CDR2 FQNNGV. After removal of 1 base from V and 4 bases from J, the junction contained 15 bases not matched to a gene. The CDR3 sequence: CASSLGLGQLAGGYGYTF. CDR3 DNA: TGTGCCAGCAGCTTAGGCCTGGGCCAGCTAGCAGGGGGCTATGGCTACACCTTC.

The CDR3 sequence: CASKRSFTDTQYF. In DNA form, the CDR3 reads TGTGCCAGCAAACGGTCATTCACAGATACGCAGTATTTT. V usage is TRBV12-3 or TRBV12-4 and J usage is TRBJ2-3, with no clear D. Trimming removed 7 bases at V and 2 bases at J, with 10 bases between. The CDR3 runs to 13 residues.

The CDR3 nucleotides read TGTGCCAGCACCGACAGGGAAAACACCGGGGAGCTGTTTTTT. The encoded protein is CASTDRENTGELFF. The genes are TRBV27 and TRBJ2-2; TRBD1 agrees at 7 bases. Germline assignment: CDR1 MNHEY and CDR2 SMNVEV (reference sequence). The CDR3 totals 14 residues. V shed 7 bases and J 2 bases; nucleotides not matched to a gene: 4.

This clonotype came up many times. This chain joins TRBV10-3 and TRBJ2-3, with D possibly matching TRBD1 (6 bases). Germline values: CDR1 ENHRY, CDR2 SYGVKD. The CDR3 has 13 residues. Trimming took off 8 bases at V and 0 bases at J, with 9 bases between the two ends. CDR3 DNA sequence: TGTGCCATCGCGCAGGGGAGCACAGATACGCAGTATTTT. Protein product: CAIAQGSTDTQYF.

This clonotype was counted only a few times. The rearrangement uses TRBV6-1 and TRBJ1-5, with TRBD1 matching 7 bases. The CDR3 is 13 residues long. Per germline, CDR1 MNHNS and CDR2 SASEGT. V lost 6 bases and J lost 7; bases outside the gene matches: 6. DNA of the CDR3: TGTGCCAGCAGGCAGGGGGTACGACAGCCCCAGCATTTT. This sequence encodes CASRQGVRQPQHF.

This clonotype has a single count. This chain uses TRBV20-1 with TRBJ2-4, with 9 bases aligning to TRBD2. Trimming cost V 3 bases and J 6 bases; bases outside gene matches: 6. From germline, CDR1 is DFQATT and CDR2 SNEGSKA (reference sequence). CDR3 length: 14 amino acids. CDR3 region: CSARASGIVNIQYF. CDR3 in DNA: TGCAGTGCTAGGGCTAGCGGGATCGTAAACATTCAGTACTTC.

The CDR3 DNA follows: TGTGCCAGCAGCGCGGGATTATTAACAGATACGCAGTATTTT. The encoded protein is CASSAGLLTDTQYF. The chain combines TRBV9 with TRBJ2-3, with a possible D match to TRBD2 (5 bases). CDR1 is SGDLS, CDR2 YYNGEE, per germline. V was trimmed by 3 bases and J by 3 bases, leaving 11 bases between them. The CDR3 sequence is 14 residues long.

Concerning this clonotype: The junction and the germline gene differ at one end; a read error may be behind it. The chain employs TRBV4-1 and TRBJ2-3, with D possibly called TRBD1 or TRBD2 (5 bases each). The CDR3 has 15 amino acids. Germline CDR1 reads MGHRA; CDR2 reads YSYEKL. The CDR3 spells CASSQSVYDGLGDPF. The CDR3 DNA sequence: TGCGCCAGCAGCCAATCCGTTTACGATGGGCTGGGGGACCCTTTT.

The chain joins TRBV6-2 or TRBV6-3 to TRBJ1-2; maybe TRBD1 (5 bases). This CDR3 has 13 residues. Germline values: CDR1 MNHEY, CDR2 SVGEGT. With 6 bases removed from V and 8 bases from J, the gap between germline ends came to 16 bases. The CDR3 coding sequence is TGTGCCAGCAGAACGGCCGGGGGGGACGGCTACACCTTC. Translating it yields CASRTAGGDGYTF.

Only a few counts were recorded for this clonotype. The chain links TRBV4-3 to TRBJ2-7, with D perhaps TRBD1 (6 bases). Looked up from germline, CDR1 is LGHNA and CDR2 is YSLEER. Trimming took off 2 bases at V and 2 bases at J, with 16 bases between the two ends. This CDR3 comprises 16 residues. This chain's CDR3 is CASSQYSGQPPYEQYF. In DNA form, the CDR3 reads TGCGCCAGCAGCCAATACTCCGGACAGCCTCCCTACGAGCAGTACTTC.

This clonotype was found once. The V call is TRBV3-1, the J call TRBJ2-7; D remains ambiguous. V shed 1 base and J shed 6 bases, with 16 bases lying between them. The germline CDR1 and CDR2 sequences are LGHDT and YNNKEL (reference sequence). The CDR3 consists of 15 residues. The CDR3 DNA reads as TGTGCCAGCAGCCAAGCTGCACAGCATGGGCGCGAGCAGTACTTC. Protein: CASSQAAQHGREQYF.

The chain recombines TRBV10-3 with TRBJ2-1, with no clear D. Germline CDR1 reads ENHRY; CDR2 reads SYGVKD. Trimming stripped 2 bases from V and 5 bases from J, with 13 bases between. The CDR3 consists of 15 residues. CDR3 sequence (DNA): TGTGCCATCAGTGAGACTGGCGGAAAAGACAATGAGCAGTTCTTC. Amino acids: CAISETGGKDNEQFF.

This clonotype appeared a few times. CDR3 residues: CASSYSSLHYNEQFF. The CDR3 DNA follows: TGTGCCAGCAGTTACTCGTCACTTCATTACAATGAGCAGTTCTTC. The chain has TRBV6-5 and TRBJ2-1; D is undetermined. V was pared by 0 bases and J by 4 bases, with 10 bases between. Germline values: CDR1 MNHEY, CDR2 SVGAGI. CDR3 length: 15 amino acids.

V is TRBV29-1 and J is TRBJ2-3, with D unresolved. Between the trimmed V and J ends, which lost 6 bases and 2 bases, there was a span of 6 bases. The CDR3 has 11 residues. Germline loops: CDR1 SQVTM, CDR2 ANQGSEA. The CDR3 DNA reads TGCAGCGTCCGGACCACAGATACGCAGTATTTT. Amino acids: CSVRTTDTQYF.

The chain is built from TRBV7-8 and TRBJ2-1; TRBD2 matches 15 bases. CDR3 length equals 15 residues. V was pared by 5 bases and J by 7 bases, with 3 bases of the junction left unmatched. Germline lookup yields CDR1 SGHVS and CDR2 FQNEAQ. As DNA, the CDR3 is TGTGCCAGCAGCACCGGGACTAGCGGGGGGAATGAGCAGTTCTTC. This translates into CASSTGTSGGNEQFF.

This clonotype was recorded a few times. The CDR3 DNA is TGCAGTGCCTCGGCCCCCGCCAAAAACATTCAGTACTTC. It is translated as CSASAPAKNIQYF. The chain is built from TRBV20-1 and TRBJ2-4, with unresolved D. Trimming took 6 bases from V and 1 from J, leaving 10 bases between them. Germline V CDR1 and CDR2: DFQATT, SNEGSKA (reference sequence). This CDR3 comprises 13 residues.

The chain combines TRBV4-1 with TRBJ2-7, with 14 bases matching TRBD2. The CDR3 consists of 19 residues. Germline V lookup: CDR1 MGHRA, CDR2 YSYEKL. Unmatched junction bases numbered 9, after V lost 1 base and J lost 1 base. The CDR3 region has the DNA TGCGCCAGCAGCCAAGCGGTAAGGACTAGCGGGGGGCAATCCTACGAGCAGTACTTC. This sequence encodes CASSQAVRTSGGQSYEQYF.

This chain joins TRBV30 and TRBJ2-2; D remains ambiguous. The CDR3 extends over 15 amino acids. Trimming took 5 bases from V and 0 from J, leaving 13 bases between them. Looked up from germline, CDR1 is GTSNPN and CDR2 is SVGIG (reference sequence). The chain's CDR3 is CAWGRNTANTGELFF. As DNA, the CDR3 is TGTGCCTGGGGTCGGAACACCGCGAACACCGGGGAGCTGTTTTTT.

This clonotype has only one observation. The rearrangement joins TRBV4-3 to TRBJ2-7, with 9 bases identical to TRBD1. From germline, CDR1 is LGHNA and CDR2 YSLEER. The CDR3 has 16 amino acids. The trim removed 1 base at V and 3 bases at J, leaving 7 bases unmatched. DNA for the CDR3: TGCGCCAGCAGCCAAGTCTGGGGGGACAGGGACTACGAGCAGTACTTC. Translating it yields CASSQVWGDRDYEQYF.

This clonotype showed up just a few times. The V call is TRBV6-2 or TRBV6-3, the J call TRBJ2-1; tentative D call: TRBD1 (6 bases). Germline CDR1 reads MNHEY; CDR2 reads SVGEGT. The germline V and J ends were trimmed by 7 bases and 1 base, with 11 bases remaining between them. This CDR3 is 14 amino acids long. The CDR3 nucleotides read TGTGCCAGCAAGAAGACAGGATCCTACAATGAGCAGTTCTTC. Its protein product is CASKKTGSYNEQFF.

Many counts were recorded for this clonotype. This sequence joins TRBV3-1 and TRBJ2-7; TRBD1 agrees at 8 bases. There are 14 residues in the CDR3. CDR1 LGHDT and CDR2 YNNKEL come from the germline V gene (reference sequence). Trimming at V came to 2 bases and at J to 3 bases, leaving 3 bases not matched to a gene. Here the CDR3 reads CASSQTGGIYEQYF. CDR3 DNA sequence: TGTGCCAGCAGCCAAACAGGGGGAATCTACGAGCAGTACTTC.

The gene calls are TRBV5-1 and TRBJ1-2, with TRBD1 matching 8 bases. This CDR3 is 13 amino acids long. With 5 bases clipped from V and 0 bases from J, the junction kept 0 bases outside the gene matches. Germline V gene sequence: CDR1 SGHRS, CDR2 YFSETQ. CDR3 DNA sequence: TGCGCCAGCAGGGGACAGGCTAACTATGGCTACACCTTC. This translates into CASRGQANYGYTF. The complete variable domain, with remaining parts taken from reference TRBV5-1 and TRBJ1-2, reads KAGVTQTPRYLIKTRGQQVTLSCSPISGHRSVSWYQQTPGQGLQFLFEYFSETQRNKGNFPGRFSGRQFSNSRSEMNVSTLELGDSALYLCASRGQANYGYTFGSGTRLTVV.

Ten or more counts support this clonotype. The V and J genes are TRBV4-2 and TRBJ2-1, with D possibly matching TRBD2 (11 bases). Germline lookup yields CDR1 LGHNA and CDR2 YNFKEQ. V lost 5 bases to trimming and J lost 6 bases, with 32 bases between them. The CDR3 contains 20 residues. The CDR3 reads CASSAVRTGGTSGRPNEQFF. The CDR3 coding sequence is TGTGCCAGCAGCGCGGTACGGACAGGGGGTACTAGCGGGAGACCCAATGAGCAGTTCTTC.

This clonotype was detected only a few times. The V call is TRBV7-9, the J call TRBJ2-5; 8 positions agree with TRBD2. Per germline, CDR1 SEHNR and CDR2 FQNEAQ (reference sequence). The V gene end was trimmed by 1 base and the J gene end by 3 bases; junction bases not matched to a gene: 1. The CDR3 has 14 residues. Here the CDR3 reads CASSLELAEETQYF. The CDR3 DNA sequence: TGTGCCAGCAGCTTAGAACTAGCGGAAGAGACCCAGTACTTC. The entire variable domain, with the rest obtained from reference TRBV7-9 and TRBJ2-5, is as follows: DTGVSQNPRHKITKRGQNVTFRCDPISEHNRLYWYRQTLGQGPEFLTYFQNEAQLEKSRLLSDRFSAERPKGSFSTLEIQRTEQGDSAMYLCASSLELAEETQYFGPGTRLLVL.

CDR3 DNA sequence: TGCGCCAGCAGCTTGGGGGAGCCAGGGGAGACCCAGTACTTC. Translation gives CASSLGEPGETQYF. V and J are TRBV5-1 and TRBJ2-5; D is tentatively TRBD1 or TRBD2 (5 bases each). Trimming removed 0 bases from V and 5 bases from J, with 11 bases in between. Germline loops: CDR1 SGHRS, CDR2 YFSETQ. The CDR3 covers 14 residues.